The rows below give T cell receptor beta chains drawn from one sample of a study of blood T cell repertoires in COVID-19. TCRdb's copy holds only in-frame clones and misses some; the assay was immunoSEQ multiplex PCR. The repertoire holds about 140,000 clones, with roughly 85% as singletons. The sequenced material came from peripheral blood. Receptors originate from a human donor in a cohort sampled during active COVID-19. Each CDR3 is given with its conserved first and last residue. D genes are given only for firm matches. A row's size may be missing; if present it is once, few, many or a size class.

>14|TRBJ1-2|-|TRBD1|TRBV4-2
CASSPGQHRYGYTF
TGTGCCAGCAGCCCGGGACAGCATCGCTATGGCTACACCTTC
>14|TRBJ2-7|-|TRBD2|TRBV5-6
CASSVGLTLYEQYF
TGTGCCAGCAGCGTGGGACTAACCCTCTACGAGCAGTACTTC
>14|TRBJ1-1|-|-|TRBV27
CASSLPGTNTEAFF
TGTGCCAGCAGTTTACCAGGAACGAACACTGAAGCTTTCTTT
>13|TRBJ2-7|-|TRBD2|TRBV6-5
CASSYGLAYEQYF
TGTGCCAGCAGTTACGGACTAGCCTACGAGCAGTACTTC
>14|TRBJ1-5|-|-|TRBV5-4
CASSLDRGNQPQHF
TGTGCCAGCAGCTTGGACAGGGGCAATCAGCCCCAGCATTTT
>16|TRBJ1-6|-|-|TRBV5-1
CASSLGGRRSNSPLHF
TGCGCCAGCAGCTTGGGAGGGAGAAGGTCAAATTCACCCCTCCACTTT
>14|TRBJ1-1|few|TRBD1|TRBV3-1/TRBV3-2
CASSQGDRNTEAFF
TGTGCCAGCAGCCAAGGGGACAGGAACACTGAAGCTTTCTTT
>13|TRBJ1-2|-|-|TRBV5-6
CASSFQTGIGYTF
TGTGCCAGCAGCTTCCAAACAGGGATTGGCTACACCTTC
>15|TRBJ1-1|-|TRBD1|TRBV11-2
CASSSRTGSGAEAFF
TGTGCCAGCAGCTCACGGACAGGGAGTGGGGCTGAAGCTTTCTTT
>14|TRBJ2-1|-|-|TRBV4-1
CASSPLTGYGEQFF
TGCGCCAGCAGCCCCCTGACAGGATACGGTGAGCAGTTCTTC